The rows below give T cell receptor beta chains drawn from one sample of a study of regulatory T cells in long-lasting Graves disease. TCRdb reanalysed the multiplex PCR reads using MiXCR and keeps one entry per CDR3 protein. The data contain 240,000 or so distinct CDR3 sequences, just over 20% of them singletons. Sequences were derived from peripheral blood mononuclear cells (PBMCs), sampled at new diagnosis, from a patient treated with antithyroid drugs. The source is a female donor with Graves disease. The CDR3 runs from the conserved cysteine through the conserved F or W. The D gene is left open where the match is weak. A clone size is listed for some rows: how often the clone was seen (once, few, many), or a class if it is expanded.

clone_size: many; j_call: TRBJ1-1; v_call: TRBV6-1; d_call: NA; cdr3_nt: TGTGCCAGCAGTGAAGGGATCTACACTGAAGCTTTCTTT; cdr3_aa: CASSEGIYTEAFF
clone_size: many; j_call: TRBJ2-2; v_call: TRBV6-1; d_call: TRBD1; cdr3_nt: TGTGCCAGCAGGCAAGGGGGCGCGGGCACCGGGGAGCTGTTTTTT; cdr3_aa: CASRQGGAGTGELFF
clone_size: NA; j_call: TRBJ1-1; v_call: TRBV6-2/TRBV6-3; d_call: TRBD1; cdr3_nt: TGTGCCAGCAGGCGGGACAGGGAAAGTCCCGACACTGAAGCTTTCTTT; cdr3_aa: CASRRDRESPDTEAFF
clone_size: many; j_call: TRBJ2-3; v_call: TRBV24-1; d_call: TRBD1; cdr3_nt: TGTGCCACCAGTGGCCCTCGGGACAGTTACACAGATACGCAGTATTTT; cdr3_aa: CATSGPRDSYTDTQYF
clone_size: many; j_call: TRBJ1-1; v_call: TRBV20-1; d_call: NA; cdr3_nt: TGCAGTGCTAGCGACGGCACTGAAGCTTTCTTT; cdr3_aa: CSASDGTEAFF
clone_size: few; j_call: TRBJ1-2; v_call: TRBV20-1; d_call: NA; cdr3_nt: TGCAGTGCTAGCTGGCTCAGCTATGGCTACACCTTC; cdr3_aa: CSASWLSYGYTF
clone_size: many; j_call: TRBJ2-1; v_call: TRBV10-1; d_call: TRBD2; cdr3_nt: TGCGCCAGCAGTGTCTCATCGGGAGGGAGCAATGAGCAGTTCTTC; cdr3_aa: CASSVSSGGSNEQFF
clone_size: NA; j_call: TRBJ2-2; v_call: TRBV11-3; d_call: NA; cdr3_nt: TGTGCCAGCAGAATCGGGGGACTGAACACCGGGGAGCTGTTTTTT; cdr3_aa: CASRIGGLNTGELFF
clone_size: many; j_call: TRBJ2-7; v_call: TRBV7-2; d_call: NA; cdr3_nt: TGTGCCAGCAGCTTATGGGGGCGACAAACCTACGAGCAGTACTTC; cdr3_aa: CASSLWGRQTYEQYF
clone_size: few; j_call: TRBJ1-3; v_call: TRBV19; d_call: NA; cdr3_nt: TGTGCCAGTAGTATTTCAGGGACTGGAAACACCATATATTTT; cdr3_aa: CASSISGTGNTIYF
clone_size: NA; j_call: TRBJ2-7; v_call: TRBV5-1; d_call: TRBD1; cdr3_nt: TGCGCCAGCAGCGGACAGGGGAACGAGCAGTACTTC; cdr3_aa: CASSGQGNEQYF
clone_size: NA; j_call: TRBJ2-6; v_call: TRBV7-6; d_call: TRBD2; cdr3_nt: TGTGCCAGCAGCTTAGACCACCGGGGGAGGGGATTAGCTGGGGCCAACGTCCTGACTTTC; cdr3_aa: CASSLDHRGRGLAGANVLTF
clone_size: NA; j_call: TRBJ2-1; v_call: TRBV6-1; d_call: TRBD2; cdr3_nt: TGTGCCAGCAGCGATCCAGGCGGGGGAGCCTACAATGAGCAGTTCTTC; cdr3_aa: CASSDPGGGAYNEQFF
clone_size: NA; j_call: TRBJ2-2; v_call: TRBV11-2; d_call: NA; cdr3_nt: TGTGCCAGCAGCCGGCGCGGGAACACCGGGGAGCTGTTTTTT; cdr3_aa: CASSRRGNTGELFF
clone_size: NA; j_call: TRBJ1-5; v_call: TRBV19; d_call: NA; cdr3_nt: TGTGCCAGTAGTAGAGAGGGCAGTAGCAATCAGCCCCAGCATTTT; cdr3_aa: CASSREGSSNQPQHF
clone_size: few; j_call: TRBJ2-2; v_call: TRBV29-1; d_call: NA; cdr3_nt: TGCAGCGTTGTCAGGGCGAAGAACACCGGGGAGCTGTTTTTT; cdr3_aa: CSVVRAKNTGELFF
clone_size: NA; j_call: TRBJ1-3; v_call: TRBV7-2; d_call: NA; cdr3_nt: TGTGCCAGCAGCTCACTACACGGCTCCGGAAACACCATATATTTT; cdr3_aa: CASSSLHGSGNTIYF
clone_size: NA; j_call: TRBJ1-5; v_call: TRBV19; d_call: TRBD1; cdr3_nt: TGTGCCAGTAGTGCCACGGGACAGGGATCTCAGCCCCAGCATTTT; cdr3_aa: CASSATGQGSQPQHF
clone_size: many; j_call: TRBJ1-1; v_call: TRBV12-3/TRBV12-4; d_call: NA; cdr3_nt: TGTGCCAGCAGTTTACGGAGGGGCGGGGATGAAGCTTTCTTT; cdr3_aa: CASSLRRGGDEAFF
clone_size: many; j_call: TRBJ1-4; v_call: TRBV28; d_call: NA; cdr3_nt: TGTGCCAGCAGTTTAAATATCAGGGGTGAAAAACTGTTTTTT; cdr3_aa: CASSLNIRGEKLFF
clone_size: many; j_call: TRBJ2-1; v_call: TRBV28; d_call: TRBD2; cdr3_nt: TGTGCCAGCAGTTTCCTAGCGGGGGGGACCTACAATGAGCAGTTCTTC; cdr3_aa: CASSFLAGGTYNEQFF
clone_size: NA; j_call: TRBJ2-7; v_call: TRBV2; d_call: TRBD1; cdr3_nt: TGTGCCAGCAGGTCCGCGACAGGGACCTACGAGCAGTACTTC; cdr3_aa: CASRSATGTYEQYF
clone_size: many; j_call: TRBJ1-5; v_call: TRBV18; d_call: NA; cdr3_nt: TGTGCCAGCTCACCAGGGAATAGCAATCAGCCCCAGCATTTT; cdr3_aa: CASSPGNSNQPQHF
clone_size: once; j_call: TRBJ1-1; v_call: TRBV11-1; d_call: NA; cdr3_nt: TGTGCCAGCAGCTTAGGGGCGACAGAAGCTTTCTTT; cdr3_aa: CASSLGATEAFF
clone_size: few; j_call: TRBJ2-5; v_call: TRBV24-1; d_call: NA; cdr3_nt: TGTGCCACCAGTGGCAGCCTAGCGAGCCCCGAGACCCAGTACTTC; cdr3_aa: CATSGSLASPETQYF
clone_size: many; j_call: TRBJ2-5; v_call: TRBV6-1; d_call: TRBD2; cdr3_nt: TGTGCCAGCAGGGGGGGGGGGAGGCGAAGAGAGACCCAGTACTTC; cdr3_aa: CASRGGGRRRETQYF
clone_size: many; j_call: TRBJ1-5; v_call: TRBV20-1; d_call: NA; cdr3_nt: TGCAGTGCTAGTTCAGGGTATAGCAATCAGCCCCAGCATTTT; cdr3_aa: CSASSGYSNQPQHF
clone_size: many; j_call: TRBJ2-1; v_call: TRBV7-2; d_call: NA; cdr3_nt: TGTGCCAGCAGCTCGGACTTTTCCTACAATGAGCAGTTCTTC; cdr3_aa: CASSSDFSYNEQFF
clone_size: NA; j_call: TRBJ2-2; v_call: TRBV6-1; d_call: NA; cdr3_nt: TGTGCCACCCGAAACGGGGTGGCCGGGACCGGGGAGCTGTTTTTT; cdr3_aa: CATRNGVAGTGELFF
clone_size: many; j_call: TRBJ1-2; v_call: TRBV4-3; d_call: NA; cdr3_nt: TGCGCCAGCAGCCAAGTCGTAGGACAGCGGATCAGTGGCTACACCTTC; cdr3_aa: CASSQVVGQRISGYTF
clone_size: many; j_call: TRBJ1-5; v_call: TRBV20-1; d_call: NA; cdr3_nt: TGCAGTGCTAGCAGGGCATTCCAGCCCCAGCATTTT; cdr3_aa: CSASRAFQPQHF
clone_size: many; j_call: TRBJ2-1; v_call: TRBV20-1; d_call: NA; cdr3_nt: TGCAGTGCTAGGGGGGGATTCGGGACAGTCGGTGAGCAGTTCTTC; cdr3_aa: CSARGGFGTVGEQFF
clone_size: NA; j_call: TRBJ2-1; v_call: TRBV6-2/TRBV6-3; d_call: NA; cdr3_nt: TGTGCCAGCAGAAGGACCAAAAGCTCCTACAATGAGCAGTTCTTC; cdr3_aa: CASRRTKSSYNEQFF
clone_size: few; j_call: TRBJ1-2; v_call: TRBV28; d_call: NA; cdr3_nt: TGTGCCAGCAGTTTAGGGGCAGGGAACTATGGCTACACCTTC; cdr3_aa: CASSLGAGNYGYTF
clone_size: many; j_call: TRBJ1-1; v_call: TRBV9; d_call: NA; cdr3_nt: TGTGCCAGCAGCGTAGAGGACAGACTCATGAACACTGAAGCTTTCTTT; cdr3_aa: CASSVEDRLMNTEAFF
clone_size: many; j_call: TRBJ2-1; v_call: TRBV7-3; d_call: NA; cdr3_nt: TGTGCCAGCAGCTTAAACTTCGGAAGCGACTCTTCAACCTACAATGAGCAGTTCTTC; cdr3_aa: CASSLNFGSDSSTYNEQFF
clone_size: NA; j_call: TRBJ2-1; v_call: TRBV2; d_call: TRBD1; cdr3_nt: TGTGCCAGCCGGGACAGGGGCATATACAATGAGCAGTTCTTC; cdr3_aa: CASRDRGIYNEQFF
clone_size: many; j_call: TRBJ2-3; v_call: TRBV7-2; d_call: TRBD2; cdr3_nt: TGTGCCAGCAGCACCCTCCTAGCGGGGGATTGGGATACGCAGTATTTT; cdr3_aa: CASSTLLAGDWDTQYF
clone_size: many; j_call: TRBJ1-4; v_call: TRBV4-1; d_call: NA; cdr3_nt: TGCGCCAGCAGCCAAGGGGGTGGGGAGACGACTAATGAAAAACTGTTTTTT; cdr3_aa: CASSQGGGETTNEKLFF
clone_size: many; j_call: TRBJ2-4; v_call: TRBV20-1; d_call: NA; cdr3_nt: TGCAGTGCTAGAGATGATTCGACGGGCGAGAAGTACTTC; cdr3_aa: CSARDDSTGEKYF
clone_size: many; j_call: TRBJ2-3; v_call: TRBV9; d_call: NA; cdr3_nt: TGTGCCAGCAGCGCGGAACCGGACTTTTCAGATACGCAGTATTTT; cdr3_aa: CASSAEPDFSDTQYF
clone_size: many; j_call: TRBJ2-7; v_call: TRBV2; d_call: TRBD2; cdr3_nt: TGTGCCAGCAGATTTTCCGGGACTAGCATGGACGAGCAGTACTTC; cdr3_aa: CASRFSGTSMDEQYF
clone_size: many; j_call: TRBJ2-5; v_call: TRBV12-3/TRBV12-4; d_call: NA; cdr3_nt: TGTGCCAGCAGCTTGGGGGCAGGGACCCAAGAGACCCAGTACTTC; cdr3_aa: CASSLGAGTQETQYF
clone_size: few; j_call: TRBJ1-1; v_call: TRBV5-1; d_call: TRBD1; cdr3_nt: TGCGCCAGCAGCGTCCCCCAGGACAGGGGTAAAACTGAAGCTTTCTTT; cdr3_aa: CASSVPQDRGKTEAFF
clone_size: many; j_call: TRBJ2-1; v_call: TRBV7-2; d_call: NA; cdr3_nt: TGTGCCAGCAGCTTAGCTTGGCGAGCGGGTTACAATGAGCAGTTCTTC; cdr3_aa: CASSLAWRAGYNEQFF
clone_size: few; j_call: TRBJ2-7; v_call: TRBV2; d_call: NA; cdr3_nt: TGTGCCAGCAGTCCTACGACATCCCGGTACGAGCAGTACTTC; cdr3_aa: CASSPTTSRYEQYF
clone_size: few; j_call: TRBJ2-7; v_call: TRBV28; d_call: NA; cdr3_nt: TGTGCCAGCAGTCTCCAGGGGTACCACGAGCAGTACTTC; cdr3_aa: CASSLQGYHEQYF
clone_size: many; j_call: TRBJ2-7; v_call: TRBV28; d_call: TRBD1; cdr3_nt: TGTGCCAGCAGTTTATCTCTCGGACAGGGGAGTTCAAACGAGCAGTACTTC; cdr3_aa: CASSLSLGQGSSNEQYF